This is a list of T cell receptor beta chains from one sample in a study of human thymus T cells. TCRdb keeps only in-frame clones here, not all; method: immunoSEQ multiplex PCR. Of tens of thousands of clones in the sample, 85% to 95% were seen once. Sequencing used thymus tissue. The source of these receptors is a girl less than two years old with a congenital heart defect but otherwise immunologically healthy. The CDR3 runs from the conserved cysteine through the conserved F or W. Each record gives: J gene, clone size, D gene, V gene, CDR3 protein, CDR3 DNA. The D gene is left open where the match is weak. Clone size appears in some rows only: once, few, many, or a class for an expanded clone.

TRBJ2-1,.,TRBD2,TRBV14,CASSLKWGLAGGSSYNEQFF,TGTGCCAGCAGCCTAAAGTGGGGGCTAGCGGGAGGGAGCTCCTACAATGAGCAGTTCTTC
TRBJ2-5,.,TRBD2,TRBV13,CASRATSGQETQYF,TGTGCCAGCAGAGCAACTAGCGGCCAAGAGACCCAGTACTTC
TRBJ2-1,.,.,TRBV10-2,CASSGLVYNEQFF,TGCGCCAGCAGTGGGCTAGTCTACAATGAGCAGTTCTTC
TRBJ1-2,.,TRBD1,TRBV2,CASSGGGTDYGYTF,TGTGCCAGCAGTGGGGGTGGGACAGACTATGGCTACACCTTC
TRBJ1-6,.,.,TRBV5-1,CASSLEDSPYNSPLHF,TGCGCCAGCAGCTTGGAGGACAGTCCCTATAATTCACCCCTCCACTTT
TRBJ2-7,.,.,TRBV14,CASSQGRAGYEQYF,TGTGCCAGCAGCCAAGGGAGGGCAGGCTACGAGCAGTACTTC
TRBJ1-5,.,.,TRBV21-1,CATYLPWGNQPQHF,TGTGCCACCTATTTACCCTGGGGCAATCAGCCCCAGCATTTT
TRBJ2-3,few,.,TRBV6-4,CASSEGPTESTDTQYF,TGTGCCAGCAGTGAAGGGCCGACAGAAAGCACAGATACGCAGTATTTT
TRBJ1-5,.,.,TRBV4-2,CASSQHLAAGPQHF,TGTGCCAGCAGCCAACACCTTGCAGCGGGGCCCCAGCATTTT
TRBJ2-7,.,TRBD2,TRBV2,CASSESLYGLAGEVEQYF,TGTGCCAGCAGTGAATCGCTATATGGACTAGCGGGAGAAGTGGAGCAGTACTTC
TRBJ2-2,.,TRBD2,TRBV4-1,CASSQDPRGGPLNTGELFF,TGCGCCAGCAGCCAAGATCCGAGGGGAGGGCCTTTGAACACCGGGGAGCTGTTTTTT
TRBJ2-5,.,.,TRBV7-9,CASSLAQRGETQYF,TGTGCCAGCAGCTTGGCCCAAAGGGGCGAGACCCAGTACTTC
TRBJ1-3,once,.,TRBV11-2,CASSARDPSGNTIYF,TGTGCCAGCAGCGCCCGGGACCCCTCTGGAAACACCATATATTTT
TRBJ1-5,.,.,TRBV28,CASSLGGNGDQPQHF,TGTGCCAGCAGTTTAGGTGGCAATGGCGATCAGCCCCAGCATTTT
TRBJ2-4,.,.,TRBV19,CASSIVGLAKNIQYF,TGTGCCAGTAGTATAGTAGGATTAGCCAAAAACATTCAGTACTTC